The rows below give T cell receptor beta chains drawn from one sample of a study of T-cell reconstitution after alpha-beta-depleted transplantation in children. TCRdb used MiXCR to reprocess the PCR reads, holding one entry per CDR3 protein. This table has hundreds of thousands of distinct CDR3 sequences, about 15% appearing once. The sequences come from PBMCs, mostly from graft donor cells, collected 360 days after TCRalphabeta/CD19-depleted stem cell transplant. The receptor set was obtained from a male patient between 2 and 15 years old who had a stem cell transplant for acute lymphoblastic leukemia, so the T cells may come from the graft donor. Both conserved end residues are part of each CDR3. D genes are given only for firm matches. The size entry is marked missing in some rows and otherwise reads once, few, many or a size class.

clone_size	d_call	j_call	v_call	cdr3_aa	cdr3_nt
-	TRBD1	TRBJ1-5	TRBV7-2	CASSSEATGGGQPQHF	TGTGCCAGCAGCTCAGAGGCGACAGGGGGCGGTCAGCCCCAGCATTTT
few	-	TRBJ2-3	TRBV12-3/TRBV12-4	CASSLGPTDTQYF	TGTGCCAGCAGTTTAGGGCCCACAGATACGCAGTATTTT
-	-	TRBJ2-7	TRBV6-2/TRBV6-3	CASSYRTVYEQYF	TGTGCCAGCAGTTACAGGACGGTCTACGAGCAGTACTTC
few	-	TRBJ2-7	TRBV11-2	CASSPNTHYEQYF	TGTGCCAGCAGCCCGAACACCCACTACGAGCAGTACTTC
many	TRBD1	TRBJ2-5	TRBV24-1	CATSGWDRERETQYF	TGTGCCACCAGTGGCTGGGACAGGGAGAGAGAGACCCAGTACTTC
few	-	TRBJ2-5	TRBV3-1	CASQPMSQIQETQYF	TGTGCCAGTCAGCCAATGAGCCAGATCCAAGAGACCCAGTACTTC
once	-	TRBJ2-3	TRBV19	CASSMSGRTDTQYF	TGTGCCAGTAGCATGAGCGGGCGCACAGATACGCAGTATTTT
many	-	TRBJ1-2	TRBV5-1	CASSLDTKGFGYTF	TGCGCCAGCAGCTTGGATACCAAGGGTTTTGGCTACACCTTC
few	-	TRBJ2-4	TRBV21-1	CASSKTKGGSYLAKNIQYF	TGTGCCAGCAGCAAAACGAAGGGCGGGAGTTACCTAGCCAAAAACATTCAGTACTTC
many	-	TRBJ1-1	TRBV7-9	CASSLEELNTEAFF	TGTGCCAGCAGCTTAGAAGAGTTGAACACTGAAGCTTTCTTT
-	TRBD1	TRBJ1-2	TRBV20-1	CSYPGQGNYGYTF	TGCAGTTACCCAGGACAGGGAAACTATGGCTACACCTTC
-	-	TRBJ2-5	TRBV5-1	CASSLAWGTQYF	TGCGCCAGCAGCTTGGCTTGGGGGACCCAGTACTTC
many	TRBD2	TRBJ2-7	TRBV20-1	CSARSGTSSYEQYF	TGCAGTGCTAGGTCCGGGACTAGCTCCTACGAGCAGTACTTC
-	-	TRBJ1-1	TRBV7-8	CASSSRRSEVNEAFF	TGTGCCAGCAGCTCGCGGCGATCGGAGGTCAATGAAGCTTTCTTT
few	TRBD2	TRBJ2-3	TRBV11-1	CASSLHGTSYFVADTQYF	TGTGCCAGCAGCTTACACGGGACTAGCTATTTCGTAGCGGATACGCAGTATTTT
few	-	TRBJ1-1	TRBV29-1	CSVGRAENTEAFF	TGCAGCGTTGGCCGGGCGGAGAACACTGAAGCTTTCTTT
-	-	TRBJ1-1	TRBV3-1	CASSQVGHRAEAFF	TGTGCCAGCAGCCAAGTGGGACATCGGGCTGAAGCTTTCTTT
few	TRBD1	TRBJ1-1	TRBV19	CASDRGLTEAFF	TGTGCCAGCGACAGGGGGCTCACTGAAGCTTTCTTT
-	TRBD1	TRBJ2-3	TRBV12-3/TRBV12-4	CASSLLGQVTDTQYF	TGTGCCAGCAGTTTGCTCGGACAGGTCACAGATACGCAGTATTTT
many	TRBD1	TRBJ2-1	TRBV2	CASNGQGRNEQFF	TGTGCCAGCAATGGACAGGGCCGGAATGAGCAGTTCTTC
few	-	TRBJ2-7	TRBV7-2	CASSLAHLIHEQYF	TGTGCCAGCAGCTTAGCGCACCTAATCCACGAGCAGTACTTC
-	-	TRBJ2-3	TRBV20-1	CSATGHDTDTQYF	TGCAGTGCTACGGGACACGACACAGATACGCAGTATTTT
many	-	TRBJ2-1	TRBV5-6	CASSLVGGSHNEQFF	TGTGCCAGCAGCCTGGTTGGGGGATCCCACAATGAGCAGTTCTTC
few	-	TRBJ1-1	TRBV21-1	CASTLKVGGTRGTEAFF	TGTGCCAGCACTTTAAAGGTAGGTGGGACGCGAGGCACTGAAGCTTTCTTT
few	-	TRBJ2-7	TRBV5-1	CASSTIWGSSYEQYF	TGCGCCAGCAGCACAATCTGGGGATCCTCCTACGAGCAGTACTTC
few	TRBD2	TRBJ2-1	TRBV11-2	CASSLGRTSGRNEQFF	TGTGCCAGCAGCTTAGGAAGGACTAGCGGTCGCAATGAGCAGTTCTTC
-	-	TRBJ1-5	TRBV5-1	CASRERQVDSNQPQHF	TGCGCCAGCAGGGAAAGACAGGTAGATAGCAATCAGCCCCAGCATTTT
few	TRBD1	TRBJ1-4	TRBV30	CAWGTAHATNEKLFF	TGTGCCTGGGGGACAGCTCATGCAACTAATGAAAAACTGTTTTTT
-	-	TRBJ2-2	TRBV6-5	CASSYSLSPLNTGELFF	TGTGCCAGCAGCTACTCACTGAGTCCCCTGAACACCGGGGAGCTGTTTTTT
few	-	TRBJ2-2	TRBV20-1	CSASLAGPSISTNTGELFF	TGCAGTGCTAGCCTCGCGGGGCCTTCAATCTCCACGAACACCGGGGAGCTGTTTTTT
few	-	TRBJ2-1	TRBV5-1	CASSLAASYNEQFF	TGCGCCAGCAGCTTGGCGGCTAGCTACAATGAGCAGTTCTTC
many	TRBD2	TRBJ2-1	TRBV29-1	CSVLWAGEGREQFF	TGCAGCGTACTTTGGGCGGGAGAGGGGCGTGAGCAGTTCTTC
-	TRBD2	TRBJ2-3	TRBV2	CASREGLASPWGTDTQYF	TGTGCCAGCAGAGAGGGACTAGCCAGCCCGTGGGGCACAGATACGCAGTATTTT
-	TRBD2	TRBJ2-5	TRBV11-2	CASSRRGPTSGGQETQYF	TGTGCCAGCAGCCGACGGGGCCCGACTAGCGGGGGGCAAGAGACCCAGTACTTC
few	-	TRBJ2-2	TRBV9	CASSVVSGSLNTGELFF	TGTGCCAGCAGCGTAGTGTCGGGCAGCCTGAACACCGGGGAGCTGTTTTTT
-	-	TRBJ1-2	TRBV5-1	CASSSTQTEAYTF	TGCGCCAGCAGCTCTACCCAAACTGAGGCGTACACCTTC
-	-	TRBJ2-7	TRBV4-3	CASSPTLSYEQYF	TGCGCCAGCAGCCCCACACTTTCCTACGAGCAGTACTTC
few	-	TRBJ2-3	TRBV7-2	CASSPRGRSSTDTQYF	TGTGCCAGCAGCCCCCGGGGGCGGAGTAGCACAGATACGCAGTATTTT
-	-	TRBJ2-7	TRBV9	CASSPLSGHPYEQYF	TGTGCCAGCAGCCCTTTAAGCGGCCACCCCTACGAGCAGTACTTC
-	-	TRBJ2-6	TRBV12-3/TRBV12-4	CASSPRLISGANVLTF	TGTGCCAGCAGTCCACGACTGATCTCTGGGGCCAACGTCCTGACTTTC
few	TRBD1	TRBJ1-3	TRBV29-1	CSVSGTGQGNTIYF	TGCAGCGTTTCCGGGACAGGGCAGGGAAACACCATATATTTT